The T cell receptor beta chain described here comes from a study of cytomegalovirus exposure and HLA in healthy donors. Looking at the study overall: A prior analysis found 117 million unique TCR beta sequences from 150 million to 200 million T cells.

General study results and limits: In a later analysis, a genetic analysis reported fewer productive-TCR N-insertions in an Asian-associated ancestry cluster than the cohort average.

The study ran its PCR with 60 Vbeta and 13 Jbeta primers. Original analysis: Approximately 86 million unique TCR beta chains, 9 million to 11 million shared, were counted in a later analysis. Data came from immunoSEQ multiplex PCR; TCRdb stores just in-frame clones and leaves some out. The DNA was the basis for D and trimming; V, J and clone size are from that table. The sample gives about 160,000 clones, about four fifths of which show up once; 7% is in the top ten. Per the germline V gene, CDR1 is SNHLY and CDR2 is FYNNEI. Trimming stripped 3 bases from V and 5 bases from J, with 14 bases between. The CDR3 length is 15 residues. Note on this clone: Its antigen is currently unknown.

Sequencing was carried out using PBMCs. The chain is built from TRBV2 and TRBJ1-5; D is unclear. This receptor was obtained from a woman aged 25-40 years in good health and CMV-seropositive. The CDR3 DNA reads as TGTGCCAGCAGTGATGACGACCCTGACTATCAGCCCCAGCATTTT. It encodes CASSDDDPDYQPQHF.